This T cell receptor (beta chain) was sequenced during a study of blood T cell repertoires in COVID-19. Across the study: Acute and convalescent COVID-19 samples came from the United States, Italy and Spain. T cells, B-cell-depleted T cells, or PBMCs provided the cDNA or gDNA that served as material.

As originally analysed: Amplification of reference gene primers provided the estimated nucleated cell counts. Sequenced by immunoSEQ multiplex PCR; TCRdb stores in-frame clones only, minus some. The V and J calls and clone size come from that table; D and trimming were worked out from the DNA. The repertoire holds over 250,000 clones, with over 70% as singletons. V was clipped by 7 bases and J by 2 bases, with 14 bases between them. Germline-derived CDR1 and CDR2 are MNHEY and SVGEGT. CDR3 length: 14 amino acids. The Seattle patients joined while their infection was active and were tracked longitudinally afterward. This clone is a singleton in its sample.

The sample was peripheral blood. This receptor was taken from an older woman with COVID-19, enrolled during active disease. The chain is built from TRBV6-2 or TRBV6-3 and TRBJ1-1; no clear D gene. CDR3 loop: CASIPGRGNTEAFF. The CDR3 region has the DNA TGTGCCAGCATCCCAGGTCGGGGTAACACTGAAGCTTTCTTT.